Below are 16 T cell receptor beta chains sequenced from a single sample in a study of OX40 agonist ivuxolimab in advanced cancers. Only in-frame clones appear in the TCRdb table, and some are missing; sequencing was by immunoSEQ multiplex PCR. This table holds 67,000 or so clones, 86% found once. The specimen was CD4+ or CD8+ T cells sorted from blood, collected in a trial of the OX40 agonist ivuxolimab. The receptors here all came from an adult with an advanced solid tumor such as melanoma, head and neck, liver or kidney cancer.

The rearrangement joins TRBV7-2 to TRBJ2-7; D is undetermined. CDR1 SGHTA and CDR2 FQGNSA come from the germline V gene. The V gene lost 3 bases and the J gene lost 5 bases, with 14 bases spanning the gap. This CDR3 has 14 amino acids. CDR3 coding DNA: TGTGCCAGCAGCTTTTCCTTAGTTACCCACGAGCAGTACTTC. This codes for CASSFSLVTHEQYF.

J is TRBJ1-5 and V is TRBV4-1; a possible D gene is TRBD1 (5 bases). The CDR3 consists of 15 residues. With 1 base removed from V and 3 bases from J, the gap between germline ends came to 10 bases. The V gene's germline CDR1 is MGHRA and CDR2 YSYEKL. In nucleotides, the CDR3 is TGCGCCAGCAGCCAAGTGTTCAGGGACAATCAGCCCCAGCATTTT. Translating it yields CASSQVFRDNQPQHF.

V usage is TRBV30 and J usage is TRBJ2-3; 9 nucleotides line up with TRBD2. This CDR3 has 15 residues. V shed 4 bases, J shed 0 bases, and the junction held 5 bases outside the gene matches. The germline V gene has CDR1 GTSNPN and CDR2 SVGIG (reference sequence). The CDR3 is CAWTSGATSTDTQYF. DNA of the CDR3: TGTGCCTGGACTAGCGGGGCTACTAGCACAGATACGCAGTATTTT.

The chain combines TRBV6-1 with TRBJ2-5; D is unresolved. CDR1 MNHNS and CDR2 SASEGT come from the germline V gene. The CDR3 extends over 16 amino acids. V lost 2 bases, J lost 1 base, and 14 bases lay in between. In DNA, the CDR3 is TGTGCCAGCAGTGAAAGGCCCGACACTTCCCAAGAGACCCAGTACTTC. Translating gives CASSERPDTSQETQYF.

DNA for the CDR3: TGTGCCAGCAGTTTATATGCTGGGACAGGGGTCTACGAGCAGTACTTC. Translating gives CASSLYAGTGVYEQYF. The J gene is TRBJ2-7, the V gene TRBV27; 10 bases map to TRBD1. Trimming cost V 1 base and J 3 bases; bases outside gene matches: 6. The germline V gene has CDR1 MNHEY and CDR2 SMNVEV (reference sequence). The CDR3 sequence is 16 residues long.

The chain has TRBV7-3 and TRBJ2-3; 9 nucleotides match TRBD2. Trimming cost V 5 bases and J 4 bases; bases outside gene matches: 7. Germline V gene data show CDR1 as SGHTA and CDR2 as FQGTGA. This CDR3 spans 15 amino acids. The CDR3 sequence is CASSPGGLASDTQYF. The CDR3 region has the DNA TGTGCCAGCAGCCCTGGGGGACTAGCATCAGATACGCAGTATTTT.

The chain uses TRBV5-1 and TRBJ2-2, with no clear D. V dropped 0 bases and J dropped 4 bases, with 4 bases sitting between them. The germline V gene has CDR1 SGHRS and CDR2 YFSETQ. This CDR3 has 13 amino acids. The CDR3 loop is CASSLAPTGELFF. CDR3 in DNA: TGCGCCAGCAGCTTGGCCCCCACCGGGGAGCTGTTTTTT.

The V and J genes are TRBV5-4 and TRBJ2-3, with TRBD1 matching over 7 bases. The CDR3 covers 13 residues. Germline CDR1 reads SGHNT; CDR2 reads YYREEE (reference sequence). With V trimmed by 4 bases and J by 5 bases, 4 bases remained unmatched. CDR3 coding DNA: TGTGCCAGCAGCGGAGACAGGGTAGATACGCAGTATTTT. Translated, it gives CASSGDRVDTQYF.

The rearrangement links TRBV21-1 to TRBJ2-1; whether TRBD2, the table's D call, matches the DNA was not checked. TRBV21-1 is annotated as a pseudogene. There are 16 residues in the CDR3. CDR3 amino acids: CASSKEWTSGYNEQFF. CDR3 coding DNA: TGTGCCAGCAGCAAAGAATGGACTAGCGGGTACAATGAGCAGTTCTTC.

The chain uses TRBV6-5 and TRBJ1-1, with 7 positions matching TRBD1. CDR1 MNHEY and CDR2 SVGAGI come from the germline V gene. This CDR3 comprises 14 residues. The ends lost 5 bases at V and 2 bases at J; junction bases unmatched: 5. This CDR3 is CASSGDRKNTEAFF. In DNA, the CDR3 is TGTGCCAGCAGTGGGGACAGAAAAAACACTGAAGCTTTCTTT.

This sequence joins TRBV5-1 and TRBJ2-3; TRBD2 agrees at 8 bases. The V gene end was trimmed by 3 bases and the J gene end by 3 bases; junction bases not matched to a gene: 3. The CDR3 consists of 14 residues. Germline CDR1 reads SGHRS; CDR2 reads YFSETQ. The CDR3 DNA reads TGCGCCAGCAGCTCGGGACTAGAGACAGATACGCAGTATTTT. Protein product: CASSSGLETDTQYF. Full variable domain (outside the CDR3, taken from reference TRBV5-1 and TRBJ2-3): KAGVTQTPRYLIKTRGQQVTLSCSPISGHRSVSWYQQTPGQGLQFLFEYFSETQRNKGNFPGRFSGRQFSNSRSEMNVSTLELGDSALYLCASSSGLETDTQYFGPGTRLTVL.

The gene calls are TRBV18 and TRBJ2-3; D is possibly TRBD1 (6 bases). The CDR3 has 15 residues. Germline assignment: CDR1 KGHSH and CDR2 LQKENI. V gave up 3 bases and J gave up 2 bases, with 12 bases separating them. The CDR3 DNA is TGTGCCAGCTCACCTACAGGGATGGTCACAGATACGCAGTATTTT. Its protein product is CASSPTGMVTDTQYF.

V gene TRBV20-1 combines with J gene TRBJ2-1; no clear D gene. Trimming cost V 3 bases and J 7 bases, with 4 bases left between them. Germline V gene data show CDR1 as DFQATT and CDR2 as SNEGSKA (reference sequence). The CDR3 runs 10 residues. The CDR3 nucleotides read TGCAGTGCTAGTCAAAATGAGCAGTTCTTC. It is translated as CSASQNEQFF.

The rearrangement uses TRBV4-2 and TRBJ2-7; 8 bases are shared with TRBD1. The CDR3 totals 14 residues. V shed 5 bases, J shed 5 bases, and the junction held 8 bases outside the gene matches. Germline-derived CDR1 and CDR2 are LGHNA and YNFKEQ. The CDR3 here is CASSLAGGIDEQYF. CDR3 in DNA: TGTGCCAGCAGCTTGGCAGGGGGCATCGACGAGCAGTACTTC.

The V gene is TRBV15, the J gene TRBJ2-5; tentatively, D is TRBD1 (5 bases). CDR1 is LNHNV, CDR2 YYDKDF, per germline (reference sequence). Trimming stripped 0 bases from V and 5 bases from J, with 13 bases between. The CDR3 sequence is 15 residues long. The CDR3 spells CATSRDAQGHETQYF. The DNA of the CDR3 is TGTGCCACCAGCAGAGACGCCCAGGGTCACGAGACCCAGTACTTC.

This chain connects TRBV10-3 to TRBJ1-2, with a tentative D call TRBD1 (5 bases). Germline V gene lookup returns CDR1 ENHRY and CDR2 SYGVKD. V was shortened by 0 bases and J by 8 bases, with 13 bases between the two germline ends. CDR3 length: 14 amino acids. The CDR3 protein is CAISESGGDSGYTF. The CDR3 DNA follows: TGTGCCATCAGTGAGTCGGGAGGGGACTCCGGCTACACCTTC.